The clone carrying this TCR beta chain has only a few counts. What it binds is not known. This entry belongs to a study of CD8 T cells in ankylosing spondylitis. Study-level findings and limits: Peripheral blood samples showed relatively rare disease-linked clones, and these clones were CD8+. A number of the motif variants had already been described in reactive arthritis synovial fluid and blood. Disease-linked clones reportedly concentrated significantly in matched ankylosing spondylitis synovial fluid. Within ankylosing spondylitis blood, a TCR beta motif made up of several highly homologous variants appeared to be characteristic.

Germline CDR1 is SGHRS and CDR2 is YFSETQ. V was pared by 1 base and J by 5 bases, with 9 bases of the junction left unmatched. This CDR3 has 16 amino acids. Each TCR beta library was made by quantitative 5'-RACE that incorporated molecular barcodes. TCRdb reprocessed the 5' RACE reads via MiXCR and lists one record per CDR3 protein. The data contain 350,000 to 550,000 distinct CDR3 sequences, more than 25% of them seen just once; the ten biggest clones take up 0.89%. This TCR was sampled from a male donor with ankylosing spondylitis. The V gene is TRBV5-1, the J gene TRBJ2-7; TRBD2 matches 10 bases. Material: blood, either unsorted or a sorted T cell fraction (not recorded which). The CDR3 reads CASSLKKASGSHEQYF. Written as DNA, the CDR3 is TGCGCCAGCAGCTTGAAAAAGGCTAGCGGGAGCCACGAGCAGTACTTC.